This T cell receptor beta chain was obtained from a study of T-cell reconstitution after alpha-beta-depleted transplantation in children. This CDR3 spans 14 amino acids. Germline trimming cut 9 bases from V and 2 bases from J; bases unmatched to any gene: 6. Per germline, CDR1 LNHDA and CDR2 SQIVND (reference sequence). To note about this clonotype: Its target is unknown.

For TCRbeta, the library was prepared with unique molecular identifiers. A single record per CDR3 protein comes from TCRdb applying MiXCR to the PCR reads. The data show 400,000 to 550,000 distinct CDR3 sequences, with 10% to 13% seen just once and about 2.1% held by the top ten. Study conclusions and caveats: Newly generated T cells supplied most T-cell counts and diversity one year post-transplant. The high TCRbeta diversity at day 60 in some patients came from surviving recipient T cells and thymic progenitors. As was reported, about two months after transplant, alpha-beta T cells came from several hundred expanded graft clones.

The sample in question was PBMCs, obtained before TCRalphabeta/CD19-depleted stem cell transplant. This TCR derives from a child younger than 10 with inherited bone marrow failure, due to receive a stem cell transplant. The chain uses TRBV19 and TRBJ1-4; the match to TRBD1 covers 7 bases. Here the CDR3 DNA reads TGTGCCAGCCAAGACAGGGACACTAATGAAAAACTGTTTTTT. As protein: CASQDRDTNEKLFF.